This T cell receptor beta chain was found in a study of blood T cells in healthy people across ages. Looked up from germline, CDR1 is SGHRS and CDR2 is YFSETQ. The CDR3 runs to 17 residues. V was pared by 4 bases and J by 2 bases, with 8 bases of the junction left unmatched. It was with a sample-barcoded 5' primer and a J-beta primer mix that a second PCR of roughly 7 to 12 cycles was run. TCRdb processed the 5' RACE reads anew with MiXCR; each CDR3 protein has one entry. The sample holds about a million distinct CDR3 sequences, around 54% seen once. The sequenced sample was blood. The sequence was collected from a woman aged 55 to 70 in good health. The V and J genes are TRBV5-1 and TRBJ1-4, with 10 bases aligning to TRBD1. CDR3 DNA sequence: TGCGCCAGCAGCACGGGACAGGGGCTTTTGACTAATGAAAAACTGTTTTTT. Its translation is CASSTGQGLLTNEKLFF.